Following are 13 T cell receptor beta chains from one sample sequenced in a study of cytomegalovirus exposure and HLA in healthy donors. A multiplex PCR was run with 60 Vbeta primers and 13 Jbeta primers. TCRdb's table, derived via immunoSEQ multiplex PCR, lists solely in-frame clones and lacks some. The table records about 150,000 clones, approximately 79% of them present only once. The sequenced material came from PBMCs. These receptors originate from a woman aged 30 to 39 in good health and CMV-seronegative.

This chain joins TRBV29-1 and TRBJ1-5; D is uncertain. Germline loops: CDR1 SQVTM, CDR2 ANQGSEA. The V end lost 6 bases, the J end lost 3 bases, and 18 bases lay between the germline ends. This CDR3 contains 15 residues. CDR3 sequence (DNA): TGCAGCGTCTCAGGAGGCAGGCCCCCCAATCAGCCCCAGCATTTT. The encoded protein is CSVSGGRPPNQPQHF.

This clone appeared a single time. The sample contains more than one DNA sequence encoding this CDR3. Here the CDR3 DNA reads TGCGCCAGCAGCTTGGCGCCGGGGAACACTGAAGCTTTCTTT. It specifies CASSLAPGNTEAFF. The V gene is TRBV5-1, the J gene TRBJ1-1; D gene unclear. Trimming left V 0 bases short and J 1 base short, with 7 bases between. The germline V gene has CDR1 SGHRS and CDR2 YFSETQ. The CDR3 is made up of 14 amino acids.

The genes are TRBV29-1 and TRBJ1-5; D is perhaps TRBD1 (6 bases). Between the trimmed V and J ends, which lost 7 bases and 4 bases, there was a span of 11 bases. This CDR3 has 12 residues. The germline V gene encodes CDR1 SQVTM and CDR2 ANQGSEA. CDR3 coding DNA: TGCAGCGCTACAGGGATGAATCAGCCCCAGCATTTT. This encodes CSATGMNQPQHF.

This clone was found once. The chain links TRBV6-1 to TRBJ1-6; no clear D. Deletions cut 11 bases from V and 7 bases from J, with 9 bases between. CDR1 and CDR2 (germline): MNHNS, SASEGT. The CDR3 contains 11 residues. The CDR3 loop is CAAASNSPLHF. DNA for the CDR3: TGTGCCGCTGCGTCAAATTCACCCCTCCACTTT.

V and J are TRBV12-5 and TRBJ1-2; tentatively, D is TRBD1 (6 bases). The CDR3 totals 15 residues. Germline values: CDR1 LGHNT, CDR2 FRNRAP. V was shortened by 3 bases and J by 3 bases, with 14 bases between the two germline ends. The CDR3 spells CASGFVPRGDYGYTF. CDR3 nucleotides: TGTGCTAGTGGTTTTGTCCCCAGGGGAGACTATGGCTACACCTTC.

V usage is TRBV27 and J usage is TRBJ1-5; D remains ambiguous. Germline V gene lookup returns CDR1 MNHEY and CDR2 SMNVEV (reference sequence). V was cut by 10 bases and J by 1 base, with 14 bases left in between. The CDR3 extends over 14 amino acids. The CDR3 sequence is CATSHPGSNQPQHF. Written as DNA, the CDR3 is TGTGCCACCTCGCATCCGGGAAGCAATCAGCCCCAGCATTTT.

This chain links TRBV5-1 with TRBJ1-1; a possible D gene is TRBD1 (5 bases). Germline V gene data show CDR1 as SGHRS and CDR2 as YFSETQ. Trimming took 4 bases from V and 1 from J, leaving 11 bases between them. The CDR3 is 14 amino acids. Here the CDR3 DNA reads TGCGCCAGCAGCAAGGACGGACAGAACACTGAAGCTTTCTTT. Translated, it gives CASSKDGQNTEAFF.

The chain has TRBV30 and TRBJ1-1; a weak D match, TRBD1 (6 bases). Germline V gene sequence: CDR1 GTSNPN, CDR2 SVGIG (reference sequence). The CDR3 runs 14 residues. The V end lost 4 bases, the J end lost 1 base, and 13 bases lay between the germline ends. The chain's CDR3 is CAWTPDRENTEAFF. The CDR3, as DNA: TGTGCCTGGACTCCGGACAGAGAGAACACTGAAGCTTTCTTT. Full variable domain (remainder filled in from reference TRBV30 and TRBJ1-1): SQTIHQWPATLVQPVGSPLSLECTVEGTSNPNLYWYRQAAGRGLQLLFYSVGIGQISSEVPQNLSASRPQDRQFILSSKKLLLSDSGFYLCAWTPDRENTEAFFGQGTRLTVV.

The CDR3 loop reads CASTMRGQETQYF. The DNA for the CDR3 is TGTGCCAGTACCATGCGGGGCCAAGAGACCCAGTACTTC. The chain has TRBV19 and TRBJ2-5; a possible D gene is TRBD2 (6 bases). Germline CDR1 is LNHDA and CDR2 is SQIVND (reference sequence). V was shortened by 7 bases and J by 1 base, with 10 bases between the two germline ends. The CDR3 loop spans 13 amino acids. Drawing the rest from reference TRBV19 and TRBJ2-5, the complete variable domain is DGGITQSPKYLFRKEGQNVTLSCEQNLNHDAMYWYRQDPGQGLRLIYYSQIVNDFQKGDIAEGYSVSREKKESFPLTVTSAQKNPTAFYLCASTMRGQETQYFGPGTRLLVL.

This clone appeared a few times. Other DNA sequences in the sample encode the same CDR3. This chain joins TRBV7-9 and TRBJ2-7, with 7 nucleotides matching TRBD1. The V gene end was trimmed by 3 bases and the J gene end by 0 bases; junction bases not matched to a gene: 2. The CDR3 runs to 14 residues. Germline V gene lookup returns CDR1 SEHNR and CDR2 FQNEAQ (reference sequence). The CDR3 protein is CASSLGTDSYEQYF. The DNA of the CDR3 is TGTGCCAGCAGCTTGGGGACAGACTCCTACGAGCAGTACTTC. The full variable domain, rest sourced from reference TRBV7-9 and TRBJ2-7, is DTGVSQNPRHKITKRGQNVTFRCDPISEHNRLYWYRQTLGQGPEFLTYFQNEAQLEKSRLLSDRFSAERPKGSFSTLEIQRTEQGDSAMYLCASSLGTDSYEQYFGPGTRLTVT.

The chain employs TRBV11-2 and TRBJ2-7, with a tentative D call TRBD1 (5 bases). CDR3 length equals 15 residues. Germline loops: CDR1 SGHAT, CDR2 FQNNGV. V was cut by 3 bases and J by 3 bases, with 15 bases left in between. The CDR3 sequence: CASSFLDISLYEQYF. The CDR3 region has the DNA TGTGCCAGCAGCTTCCTGGACATAAGCCTCTACGAGCAGTACTTC.

The chain is built from TRBV19 and TRBJ2-3, with 7 bases fitting TRBD1. The CDR3 length is 16 residues. The V and J ends lost 4 bases and 6 bases, in that order; junction bases with no gene match: 13. Germline lookup yields CDR1 LNHDA and CDR2 SQIVND (reference sequence). This CDR3 is CASSTRTGPLSDTQYF. CDR3 bases: TGTGCCAGTAGTACTCGGACAGGCCCCCTCAGCGATACGCAGTATTTT.

In this sample, this clone turned up a few times. The V and J genes are TRBV5-5 and TRBJ1-2; TRBD1 is a possible D gene (5 bases). The germline V gene has CDR1 SGHKS and CDR2 YYEKEE (reference sequence). Trimming took 4 bases from V and 6 from J, leaving 16 bases between them. CDR3 length: 14 amino acids. The CDR3 sequence is CASSRNTGGDGYTF. The CDR3 DNA follows: TGTGCCAGCAGCAGAAACACAGGCGGCGATGGCTACACCTTC.